The 12 T cell receptor beta chains in this list originate from one sample, sequenced in a study of human T cells and chemical hapten exposure. Time point of the sample: patch test 3, about 24 weeks after DPC sensitization. Treatment indicated: therapeutic diphenylcyclopropenone sensitization with weekly scalp DPC. TCRdb re-called the RACE reads with MiXCR, one entry per CDR3 protein. The data show about 190,000 distinct CDR3 sequences, with around 23% seen just once and under 2.5% held by the top ten. Sequencing was performed on whole blood, taken in connection with sensitization to the hapten diphenylcyclopropenone (DPC). Receptors were obtained from a middle-aged woman with alopecia areata. Some clones in this sample may be carry-over from other donors' samples.

V is TRBV3-1 and J is TRBJ1-2, with 9 bases lining up with TRBD1. This CDR3 spans 16 amino acids. Trimming took 4 bases from V and 4 from J; bases not matched to a gene: 10. The germline V gene encodes CDR1 LGHDT and CDR2 YNNKEL (reference sequence). The CDR3 coding sequence is TGTGCCAGCAGCCCAGGTTACAGGGGGCAGAGCTATGGCTACACCTTC. Translation: CASSPGYRGQSYGYTF.

This clonotype was counted only a few times. The V call is TRBV7-2, the J call TRBJ2-1; 9 bases align to TRBD2. The V and J ends lost 4 bases and 9 bases, in that order; junction bases with no gene match: 10. Germline V gene sequence: CDR1 SGHTA, CDR2 FQGNSA. The CDR3 sequence is 15 residues long. The chain's CDR3 is CASSWQGSGRGEQFF. The CDR3, as DNA: TGTGCCAGCAGCTGGCAGGGTAGCGGGAGAGGTGAGCAGTTCTTC.

This clonotype occurred a few times. The gene calls are TRBV28 and TRBJ2-1; a possible D gene is TRBD2 (5 bases). The CDR3 covers 14 residues. Trimming took off 1 base at V and 2 bases at J, with 6 bases between the two ends. Germline CDR1 is MDHEN and CDR2 is SYDVKM. CDR3: CASSLFGTYNEQFF. As DNA, the CDR3 is TGTGCCAGCAGTTTATTCGGGACCTACAATGAGCAGTTCTTC.

This clonotype was counted a single time. The J gene is TRBJ2-5, the V gene TRBV3-1; possible D gene TRBD1, 6 bases. V was shortened by 0 bases and J by 5 bases, with 31 bases between the two germline ends. The CDR3 is made up of 21 amino acids. The V gene's germline CDR1 is LGHDT and CDR2 YNNKEL (reference sequence). The DNA of the CDR3 is TGTGCCAGCAGCCAAGATGGCCCCGGGGCATTGGCGGACGACAGGAGGGAGACCCAGTACTTC. It translates to CASSQDGPGALADDRRETQYF.

This clonotype was picked up a small number of times. The CDR3 spells CAISEGFTDTQYF. CDR3 DNA: TGTGCCATCAGTGAGGGCTTCACAGATACGCAGTATTTT. The rearrangement joins TRBV10-3 to TRBJ2-3; D not certain. The CDR3 covers 13 residues. Germline V gene lookup returns CDR1 ENHRY and CDR2 SYGVKD. V gave up 2 bases and J gave up 2 bases, with 5 bases separating them.

The genes are TRBV6-5 and TRBJ1-2; D call uncertain. CDR3 length: 15 amino acids. Trimming took off 0 bases at V and 7 bases at J, with 15 bases between the two ends. Germline lookup yields CDR1 MNHEY and CDR2 SVGAGI. The CDR3 coding sequence is TGTGCCAGCAGTTACTCTTCCCAAGTCACGAGTGGCTACACCTTC. Translating it yields CASSYSSQVTSGYTF.

The chain combines TRBV7-2 with TRBJ2-3; D gene ambiguous. This CDR3 has 15 residues. CDR1 SGHTA and CDR2 FQGNSA come from the germline V gene. V lost 1 base and J lost 1, with 9 bases in between. The CDR3 protein is CASSLENLRTDTQYF. The CDR3 DNA sequence: TGTGCCAGCAGCTTAGAAAACCTACGCACAGATACGCAGTATTTT.

This clonotype was counted ten times or more. The junction shows a germline mismatch at one end, possibly a read error. CDR3 sequence: CSAEDRGYANSEAFF. The CDR3 nucleotides read TGCAGTGCGGAGGACAGGGGGTATGCTAACAGTGAAGCTTTCTTT. The rearrangement joins TRBV20-1 to TRBJ1-1; 10 bases fit TRBD1. The germline V gene has CDR1 DFQATT and CDR2 SNEGSKA (reference sequence). The CDR3 has 15 residues.

The chain employs TRBV6-5 and TRBJ1-6; perhaps TRBD1 as D (6 bases). V lost 0 bases to trimming and J lost 7 bases, with 13 bases between them. In germline, CDR1 is MNHEY, CDR2 SVGAGI. The CDR3 is 16 amino acids. The CDR3 nucleotides read TGTGCCAGCAGTTACTCTCGGGGGCTCAGGAATTCACCCCTCCACTTT. It is translated as CASSYSRGLRNSPLHF.

This chain uses TRBV28 with TRBJ1-5; a weak D match, TRBD1 (5 bases). The CDR3 contains 14 residues. CDR1 is MDHEN and CDR2 is SYDVKM in the germline V gene. Trimming cost V 10 bases and J 0 bases, with 13 bases left between them. CDR3 protein: CATRVGGSNQPQHF. DNA for the CDR3: TGTGCCACCCGAGTCGGGGGTAGCAATCAGCCCCAGCATTTT.

The DNA for the CDR3 is TGTGCCACCAGTGACCCCCCGACAGGGCAGGAGCAGTACTTC. Translation: CATSDPPTGQEQYF. The chain combines TRBV24-1 with TRBJ2-7; 7 nucleotides line up with TRBD1. This CDR3 spans 14 amino acids. The V and J ends lost 4 bases and 7 bases, in that order; junction bases with no gene match: 9. The germline CDR1 and CDR2 sequences are KGHDR and SFDVKD.

The chain has TRBV20-1 and TRBJ2-2, with D possibly TRBD1 on 5 matching bases. Trimming took 3 bases from V and 0 from J, leaving 8 bases between them. The CDR3 extends over 14 amino acids. Germline CDR1 DFQATT, CDR2 SNEGSKA (reference sequence). The CDR3 nucleotides are TGCAGTGCTAGGGGGCCTCCGAACACCGGGGAGCTGTTTTTT. This sequence encodes CSARGPPNTGELFF.